The 9 T cell receptor beta chains given below trace back to one sample, sequenced in a study of shared clonotypes between healthy human individuals. Data came from immunoSEQ multiplex PCR; TCRdb stores just in-frame clones and leaves some out. The profile shows 550,000 to 750,000 clones, roughly 94% of them singletons. CD8 cells regarded as naive lacked CD45RO, were positively chosen for CCR7, and omitted terminally differentiated effector memory CD45RA+ cells. Sequencing was carried out using naive CD8+ T cells sorted from blood. Source of these receptors: a man aged 25-45 years in good health.

This clone was recorded only once. The rearrangement joins TRBV7-6 to TRBJ2-2; TRBD2 is a possible D gene (6 bases). V shed 8 bases and J shed 1 base, with 14 bases lying between them. This CDR3 is built from 15 residues. CDR1 and CDR2 from the germline V gene are SGHVS and FNYEAQ. CDR3 sequence: CASRLWRENTGELFF. The DNA of the CDR3 is TGTGCCAGCCGCCTCTGGCGGGAGAACACCGGGGAGCTGTTTTTT.

This chain connects TRBV7-9 to TRBJ2-1, with D possibly matching TRBD1 (6 bases). With 0 bases removed from V and 5 bases from J, the gap between germline ends came to 11 bases. Germline-derived CDR1 and CDR2 are SEHNR and FQNEAQ (reference sequence). The CDR3 is 15 amino acids. CDR3 amino acids: CASSLAQGQHNEQFF. CDR3 in DNA: TGTGCCAGCAGCTTAGCGCAAGGACAGCACAATGAGCAGTTCTTC.

This clone was found once. CDR3 residues: CASQHRLGGETQYF. Here the CDR3 DNA reads TGTGCCAGCCAACACCGACTTGGTGGGGAGACCCAGTACTTC. This chain joins TRBV18 and TRBJ2-5, with unresolved D. Germline V CDR1 and CDR2: KGHSH, LQKENI. V was pared by 8 bases and J by 5 bases, with 18 bases between. CDR3 size: 14 residues.

The rearrangement links TRBV6-1 to TRBJ2-6; D gene unclear. The CDR3 loop spans 15 amino acids. The V end lost 2 bases, the J end lost 0 bases, and 5 bases lay between the germline ends. Per the germline V gene, CDR1 is MNHNS and CDR2 is SASEGT. CDR3 sequence reads: CASSERPSGANVLTF. DNA for the CDR3: TGTGCCAGCAGTGAACGGCCCTCTGGGGCCAACGTCCTGACTTTC.

The J gene is TRBJ1-2, the V gene TRBV19, with D possibly matching TRBD1 (5 bases). Germline assignment: CDR1 LNHDA and CDR2 SQIVND (reference sequence). V lost 4 bases to trimming and J lost 4 bases, with 7 bases between them. The CDR3 contains 12 residues. The CDR3, as DNA: TGTGCCAGTAGTAGGGACGGCTATGGCTACACCTTC. Translated, it gives CASSRDGYGYTF.

J is TRBJ1-2 and V is TRBV19; perhaps TRBD1 as D (6 bases). There are 14 residues in the CDR3. CDR1 and CDR2 from the germline V gene are LNHDA and SQIVND (reference sequence). Trimming removed 2 bases from V and 8 bases from J, with 15 bases in between. DNA of the CDR3: TGTGCCAGTAGTATAAACAGGGCTATGAGGGGCTACACCTTC. It specifies CASSINRAMRGYTF.

This sequence joins TRBV28 and TRBJ1-1; maybe TRBD1 (5 bases). V lost 5 bases and J 0 bases, leaving 10 bases between the germline ends. CDR3 length: 14 amino acids. The germline CDR1 and CDR2 sequences are MDHEN and SYDVKM. The CDR3 loop is CASSTRQMNTEAFF. DNA for the CDR3: TGTGCCAGCAGTACCCGACAGATGAACACTGAAGCTTTCTTT.

The chain links TRBV14 to TRBJ2-1, with 12 nucleotides matching TRBD2. The CDR3 has 18 residues. Germline trimming cut 3 bases from V and 5 bases from J; bases unmatched to any gene: 11. Germline CDR1 reads SGHDN; CDR2 reads FVKESK. CDR3 amino acids: CASSHRTLGLAGHNEQFF. CDR3 nucleotide sequence: TGTGCCAGCAGCCATCGCACCCTTGGACTAGCGGGACACAATGAGCAGTTCTTC.

The chain joins TRBV4-1 to TRBJ2-3; 11 positions agree with TRBD2. Per the germline V gene, CDR1 is MGHRA and CDR2 is YSYEKL. This CDR3 spans 18 amino acids. V lost 3 bases and J lost 4; bases outside the gene matches: 12. CDR3 protein: CASSQVLRTSGSADTQYF. CDR3 in DNA: TGCGCCAGCAGCCAGGTACTTCGAACTAGCGGGAGTGCAGATACGCAGTATTTT.